One and the same sample provided the 2 T cell receptor beta chains below, sequenced in a study of human T cells and chemical hapten exposure (dated by TCRdb to about 2021). The library came from RACE. Sequenced using a NextSeq 500. TCRdb trimmed the raw reads at Q25, called clones with MiXCR and kept productive beta chains. Each record represents a unique CDR3 protein, reported with the most common genes and DNA among its rows. The sample table holds approximately 110,000 distinct CDR3 sequences, of which under 40% were seen once. Jointly, the top ten make up about 2.9% of the sample. In the paper's terms, the time point label means: patch test 3, about 24 weeks after DPC sensitization. What this sample's treatment or condition label stands for: therapeutic diphenylcyclopropenone sensitization with weekly scalp DPC. The sequences come from whole blood, collected in connection with sensitization to the hapten diphenylcyclopropenone (DPC). The source of these receptors is a man aged 40-49 years with alopecia areata. Some clones in this sample may be carry-over from other donors' samples.

The rearrangement uses TRBV28 and TRBJ2-7; TRBD2 might be the D (6 bases). Trimming cost V 3 bases and J 0 bases, with 15 bases left between them. The CDR3 runs 16 residues. The germline V gene encodes CDR1 MDHEN and CDR2 SYDVKM. The CDR3 nucleotides are TGTGCCAGCAGTTTCACACCGGGACTTACCTCCTACGAGCAGTACTTC. Protein sequence: CASSFTPGLTSYEQYF.

This clonotype was counted between two and nine times. The rearrangement joins TRBV30 to TRBJ2-2; D uncertain. CDR3 length equals 12 residues. Trimming left V 2 bases short and J 3 bases short, with 4 bases between. CDR1 is GTSNPN, CDR2 SVGIG, per germline (reference sequence). CDR3 sequence (DNA): TGTGCCTGGAGTCACGACACCGGGGAGCTGTTTTTT. Amino acid sequence: CAWSHDTGELFF.